What follows are 14 T cell receptor beta chains derived from one specimen sequenced in a study of cytomegalovirus exposure and HLA in healthy donors (dated by TCRdb to 2016 to 2017). Library preparation employed the immunoSEQ multiplex PCR assay. A mixture of 60 forward primers for TCR Vbeta segments and 13 reverse primers for TCR Jbeta segments was used in the multiplex PCR. TCRdb mirrors the immuneACCESS table, restricted to in-frame sequences. Some clones are absent from its copies; in checked studies, under half trace to an unresolved V gene, and the reason for the others is unknown. Across this sample there are under 200,000 clones, with less than 90% seen only once. The ten largest clones capture just over 4.5% of the sample. The source material was PBMCs. The receptors were gathered from a woman between 50 and 59 years old in good health and CMV-seropositive.

V is TRBV7-2 and J is TRBJ2-5; TRBD2 matches 13 bases. Per the germline V gene, CDR1 is SGHTA and CDR2 is FQGNSA. The CDR3 totals 18 residues. The ends lost 1 base at V and 3 bases at J; junction bases unmatched: 8. The CDR3 nucleotides are TGTGCCAGCAGCTTAGGAACTAGCGGGAGGGCCTTGAAAGAGACCCAGTACTTC. Translation gives CASSLGTSGRALKETQYF.

The V call is TRBV6-5, the J call TRBJ2-7, with 9 positions matching TRBD1. The junction had 6 bases not matched to a gene; V was cut back by 3 bases and J by 6 bases. This CDR3 comprises 14 residues. Germline-derived CDR1 and CDR2 are MNHEY and SVGAGI. This CDR3 is CASSYGTGTLEQYF. The CDR3 DNA reads TGTGCCAGCAGTTATGGGACAGGGACCCTCGAGCAGTACTTC.

The genes are TRBV15 and TRBJ2-3; 7 bases are a match to TRBD1. V lost 2 bases and J lost 3; bases outside the gene matches: 11. Germline V gene data show CDR1 as LNHNV and CDR2 as YYDKDF (reference sequence). The CDR3 is 17 residues long. DNA for the CDR3: TGTGCCACCAGCAGAAGGCAGACAGGGAGATGGACAGATACGCAGTATTTT. Residues: CATSRRQTGRWTDTQYF.

Ten or more counts support this clone. The chain recombines TRBV6-6 with TRBJ2-7; D possibly corresponds to TRBD1 (5 bases). The germline V and J ends were trimmed by 9 bases and 4 bases, with 13 bases remaining between them. The CDR3 spans 12 residues. CDR1 and CDR2 (germline): MNHNY, SVGAGI (reference sequence). The CDR3 reads CASSTRAYEQYF. CDR3 coding DNA: TGTGCCAGTTCAACCAGGGCTTACGAGCAGTACTTC.

The rearrangement joins TRBV5-6 to TRBJ1-2; no definite D call. V was clipped by 1 base and J by 4 bases, with 11 bases between them. This CDR3 contains 14 residues. Per the germline V gene, CDR1 is SGHDT and CDR2 is YYEEEE. The CDR3 nucleotides are TGTGCCAGCAGCTTGTCTCTCCTTGTCTATGGCTACACCTTC. Encoded protein: CASSLSLLVYGYTF.

The rearrangement joins TRBV2 to TRBJ1-4; 11 nucleotides line up with TRBD1. The CDR3 covers 13 residues. The germline V gene has CDR1 SNHLY and CDR2 FYNNEI. After removal of 6 bases from V and 10 bases from J, the junction contained 4 bases not matched to a gene. Here the CDR3 reads CASRGQGGVKLFF. CDR3 bases: TGTGCCAGCAGGGGACAGGGGGGGGTAAAACTGTTTTTT.

Worth noting for this clone: One end of the junction does not line up with germline, which may come from a read error. V is TRBV19 and J is TRBJ1-5; tentative D call: TRBD1 (6 bases). The CDR3 is 17 residues long. Germline V gives CDR1 LNHDA, CDR2 SQIVND (reference sequence). The CDR3 DNA sequence: TGTGCCAGTAGTATGGGGACACTCCCCTATAGCAATCAGCTCCAGCATTTT. The encoded protein is CASSMGTLPYSNQLQHF.

The CDR3 is CASSHRGDTQYF. The CDR3, as DNA: TGCGCCAGCAGCCACCGCGGGGATACGCAGTATTTT. This chain joins TRBV4-3 and TRBJ2-3; a weak D match, TRBD2 (5 bases). This CDR3 is built from 12 residues. Germline values: CDR1 LGHNA, CDR2 YSLEER. V was trimmed by 3 bases and J by 6 bases, leaving 7 bases between them.

CDR3 DNA: TGTGCCAGCAGTCTTACAGGGGGTCACAATCAGCCCCAGCATTTT. Its translation is CASSLTGGHNQPQHF. This chain connects TRBV6-6 to TRBJ1-5; 8 bases align to TRBD1. Germline V CDR1 and CDR2: MNHNY, SVGAGI (reference sequence). The CDR3 covers 15 residues. J lost 3 bases, V lost 5 bases, and 6 bases had no gene match.

The chain joins TRBV27 to TRBJ2-1; TRBD2 agrees at 10 bases. Germline V gene sequence: CDR1 MNHEY, CDR2 SMNVEV (reference sequence). V shed 9 bases and J 8 bases; nucleotides not matched to a gene: 13. This CDR3 has 15 residues. As DNA, the CDR3 is TGTGCCAGTAAGACGGGAGCGGGAGGGCTCTATGAGCAGTTCTTC. Translated, it gives CASKTGAGGLYEQFF.

This sequence joins TRBV7-3 and TRBJ2-2, with D possibly matching TRBD2 (7 bases). The germline CDR1 and CDR2 sequences are SGHTA and FQGTGA. Trimming pared 2 bases from V and 3 bases from J, leaving 16 bases between. The CDR3 is 17 amino acids. In DNA form, the CDR3 reads TGTGCCAGCAGCTTACGGTCCGGGGGGCTGTACACCGGGGAGCTGTTTTTT. Its translation is CASSLRSGGLYTGELFF.

The chain recombines TRBV28 with TRBJ1-4; D not resolved. In germline, CDR1 is MDHEN, CDR2 SYDVKM. Deletions cut 6 bases from V and 4 bases from J, with 18 bases between. The CDR3 loop spans 16 amino acids. CDR3 sequence: CASSPLFHRNNEKLFF. In nucleotides, the CDR3 is TGTGCCAGCAGCCCGTTGTTTCACAGAAATAATGAAAAACTGTTTTTT.

The chain joins TRBV5-4 to TRBJ2-7; TRBD2 agrees at 10 bases. Trimming cost V 5 bases and J 6 bases; bases outside gene matches: 8. Germline V gene lookup returns CDR1 SGHNT and CDR2 YYREEE (reference sequence). The CDR3 runs to 14 residues. In DNA, the CDR3 is TGTGCCAGCAGAAGCGGGACTAGCGCTGGCGAGCAGTACTTC. Its translation is CASRSGTSAGEQYF.

V gene TRBV7-8 combines with J gene TRBJ1-5; the match to TRBD1 covers 9 bases. The CDR3 length is 16 residues. The germline V gene has CDR1 SGHVS and CDR2 FQNEAQ. Trimming took 5 bases from V and 6 from J; bases not matched to a gene: 11. DNA of the CDR3: TGTGCCAGCAGCAGGGGACAGGGAAAGGATGGTCAGCCCCAGCATTTT. Its translation: CASSRGQGKDGQPQHF.